These 23 T cell receptor beta chains came from one sample sequenced in a study of Tregs in tolerant kidney transplant recipients. These receptors lack a known antigen. Only in-frame clones appear in the TCRdb table, and some are missing; sequencing was by immunoSEQ multiplex PCR. The table records about 5,600 clones, 85% to 90% of them present only once. Sequenced material: Tregs from blood cultured with allogeneic cells, taken before the transplant. The receptors were gathered from a human patient who received a combined kidney and bone marrow transplant.

The V gene is TRBV28, the J gene TRBJ2-3; 7 bases agree with TRBD2. The germline V gene has CDR1 MDHEN and CDR2 SYDVKM. The CDR3 contains 14 residues. The ends lost 7 bases at V and 0 bases at J; junction bases unmatched: 4. The CDR3 nucleotides are TGTGCCAGCACCTCGGGGGGTAGCACAGATACGCAGTATTTT. Residues: CASTSGGSTDTQYF.

This clone came up once. CDR3 residues: CASSQPDFNYGYTF. CDR3 DNA sequence: TGCGCCAGCAGCCAACCAGACTTTAACTATGGCTACACCTTC. The chain couples TRBV4-1 to TRBJ1-2, with unresolved D. The CDR3 totals 14 residues. Trimming shortened V by 2 bases and J by 1 base, and 8 bases separated the two germline ends. From germline, CDR1 is MGHRA and CDR2 YSYEKL.

A single count supports this clone. The rearrangement links TRBV11-2 to TRBJ1-1, with D unclear. From germline, CDR1 is SGHAT and CDR2 FQNNGV. The CDR3 is 14 amino acids. V lost 1 base and J 1 base, leaving 7 bases between the germline ends. CDR3 protein: CASSLGAGNTEAFF. As DNA, the CDR3 is TGTGCCAGCAGCTTAGGGGCAGGGAACACTGAAGCTTTCTTT.

This chain connects TRBV6-5 to TRBJ2-1; D might be TRBD1 or TRBD2, each matching 6 bases. V was shortened by 7 bases and J by 5 bases, with 18 bases between the two germline ends. CDR3 size: 15 residues. CDR1 is MNHEY, CDR2 SVGAGI, per germline. The CDR3 reads CASTSWGAGNNEQFF. The CDR3 DNA is TGTGCCAGCACCTCCTGGGGGGCTGGCAACAATGAGCAGTTCTTC.

V gene TRBV11-2 combines with J gene TRBJ2-3; the D gene is possibly TRBD1 (5 bases). The CDR3 runs 15 residues. In germline, CDR1 is SGHAT, CDR2 FQNNGV. The V end lost 2 bases, the J end lost 6 bases, and 15 bases lay between the germline ends. CDR3 sequence reads: CASSLSQGHADTQYF. The CDR3 coding sequence is TGTGCCAGCAGCTTATCCCAGGGCCACGCGGATACGCAGTATTTT.

V gene TRBV15 combines with J gene TRBJ2-3; TRBD2 aligns across 12 bases. The junction had 1 base not matched to a gene; V was cut back by 6 bases and J by 0 bases. The CDR3 spans 15 residues. Germline values: CDR1 LNHNV, CDR2 YYDKDF (reference sequence). CDR3 residues: CATRLAGGSTDTQYF. The CDR3 DNA reads as TGTGCCACCAGACTAGCGGGGGGCAGCACAGATACGCAGTATTTT.

This chain connects TRBV11-2 to TRBJ1-2, with a tentative D call TRBD1 (5 bases). The CDR3 covers 14 residues. V was clipped by 1 base and J by 5 bases, with 11 bases between them. Germline V lookup: CDR1 SGHAT, CDR2 FQNNGV. In DNA form, the CDR3 reads TGTGCCAGCAGCTTAGGATCCGGGGGGTATGGCTACACCTTC. It translates to CASSLGSGGYGYTF.

The rearrangement uses TRBV7-9 and TRBJ2-5; D is unclear. The CDR3 totals 14 residues. V was cut by 2 bases and J by 3 bases, with 10 bases left in between. The germline V gene has CDR1 SEHNR and CDR2 FQNEAQ (reference sequence). The CDR3: CASSLSRLEETQYF. The CDR3 DNA follows: TGTGCCAGCAGCTTATCAAGATTGGAAGAGACCCAGTACTTC.

This clone has a single count. This chain's CDR3 is CASSLDRGASGANVLTF. The CDR3 DNA reads TGCGCCAGCAGCTTGGACAGGGGCGCCTCTGGGGCCAACGTCCTGACTTTC. The V gene is TRBV5-1, the J gene TRBJ2-6; 7 nucleotides align to TRBD1. The CDR3 has 17 residues. V was pared by 0 bases and J by 0 bases, with 3 bases of the junction left unmatched. CDR1 and CDR2 from the germline V gene are SGHRS and YFSETQ.

V usage is TRBV28 and J usage is TRBJ1-2; 7 nucleotides align to TRBD1. The CDR3 contains 13 residues. Trimming took 8 bases from V and 3 from J; bases not matched to a gene: 6. The germline V gene encodes CDR1 MDHEN and CDR2 SYDVKM. In DNA form, the CDR3 reads TGTGCCAGCGGGGGACAGTACCACTATGGCTACACCTTC. Amino acids: CASGGQYHYGYTF.

The genes are TRBV6-6 and TRBJ1-1; no firm D call. The length of the CDR3 is 10 residues. In germline, CDR1 is MNHNY, CDR2 SVGAGI (reference sequence). Between the trimmed V and J ends, which lost 7 bases and 9 bases, there was a span of 9 bases. CDR3 region: CASKAQQAFF. The DNA for the CDR3 is TGTGCCAGCAAGGCCCAACAAGCTTTCTTT.

The V and J genes are TRBV6-1 and TRBJ2-7; D is ambiguous. The CDR3 covers 13 residues. Germline-derived CDR1 and CDR2 are MNHNS and SASEGT. V was pared by 6 bases and J by 0 bases, with 9 bases between. The CDR3 nucleotides read TGTGCCAGCAGGTCTTCGAGCTCCTACGAGCAGTACTTC. This encodes CASRSSSSYEQYF.

The CDR3 DNA reads as TGCAGCGCAAAAGGGGCTTCCTACGAGCAGTACTTC. Translation gives CSAKGASYEQYF. V is TRBV29-1 and J is TRBJ2-7, with D maybe TRBD1 (5 bases). V was clipped by 7 bases and J by 1 base, with 11 bases between them. CDR1 is SQVTM, CDR2 ANQGSEA, per germline. This CDR3 is built from 12 residues.

The chain uses TRBV9 and TRBJ2-1; no clear D. Per the germline V gene, CDR1 is SGDLS and CDR2 is YYNGEE. V lost 0 bases and J 2 bases, leaving 3 bases between the germline ends. The CDR3 loop spans 13 amino acids. CDR3 sequence reads: CASSVAPYNEQFF. CDR3 nucleotide sequence: TGTGCCAGCAGCGTAGCCCCCTACAATGAGCAGTTCTTC.

In this sample, this clone turned up once. The chain joins TRBV7-2 to TRBJ2-5, with 11 nucleotides matching TRBD2. CDR1 and CDR2 from the germline V gene are SGHTA and FQGNSA. V was clipped by 1 base and J by 5 bases; unmatched bases: 6. The CDR3 totals 16 residues. CDR3 loop: CASSLGLAGGWETQYF. The CDR3, as DNA: TGTGCCAGCAGCTTAGGCCTAGCGGGGGGCTGGGAGACCCAGTACTTC.

The chain couples TRBV6-6 to TRBJ1-5; D call uncertain. V dropped 5 bases and J dropped 1 base, with 12 bases sitting between them. CDR3 size: 15 residues. CDR1 is MNHNY, CDR2 SVGAGI, per germline (reference sequence). CDR3 sequence reads: CASSHYHTSNQPQHF. CDR3 nucleotide sequence: TGTGCCAGCAGTCATTATCACACAAGCAATCAGCCCCAGCATTTT.

The V gene is TRBV6-9, the J gene TRBJ2-7; the D is unclear. The V end was cut by 3 bases, the J end by 1 base, with 10 bases between. The CDR3 covers 14 residues. Germline CDR1 and CDR2: MNHGY and SVAAGI. The CDR3, as DNA: TGTGCCAGCAGTTACGTCGCAGGATCCTACGAGCAGTACTTC. It yields the protein CASSYVAGSYEQYF.

V gene TRBV4-3 combines with J gene TRBJ2-7; 11 nucleotides line up with TRBD1. The CDR3 sequence is 15 residues long. Germline CDR1 LGHNA, CDR2 YSLEER. Germline trimming cut 3 bases from V and 4 bases from J; bases unmatched to any gene: 5. CDR3 DNA sequence: TGCGCCAGCAGCCAGACCGGGACAGGGGGTTACGAGCAGTACTTC. Translating it yields CASSQTGTGGYEQYF.

The gene calls are TRBV7-2 and TRBJ2-3; 9 positions match TRBD2. CDR1 SGHTA and CDR2 FQGNSA come from the germline V gene. The CDR3 length is 15 residues. Trimming cost V 5 bases and J 7 bases; bases outside gene matches: 10. This CDR3 reads CASSDHSGGTYTQYF. In DNA form, the CDR3 reads TGTGCCAGCAGCGACCACAGCGGGGGGACCTATACGCAGTATTTT.

The V and J genes are TRBV4-1 and TRBJ1-4; D call uncertain. This CDR3 contains 14 residues. V was trimmed by 6 bases and J by 2 bases, leaving 10 bases between them. Germline V gives CDR1 MGHRA, CDR2 YSYEKL. The CDR3 protein is CASRAVLTNEKLFF. CDR3 DNA: TGCGCCAGCAGAGCCGTTTTGACTAATGAAAAACTGTTTTTT.

This chain links TRBV10-3 with TRBJ1-4, with TRBD1 as a possible D gene (6 bases). Trimming cost V 0 bases and J 8 bases, with 16 bases left between them. The V gene's germline CDR1 is ENHRY and CDR2 SYGVKD. The CDR3 is 16 residues long. Here the CDR3 reads CAISESSGVQGEKLFF. The CDR3 bases are TGTGCCATCAGTGAGTCGAGTGGGGTCCAGGGGGAAAAACTGTTTTTT.

The chain recombines TRBV19 with TRBJ1-1, with no clear D. Trimming removed 6 bases at V and 1 base at J, with 15 bases between. From germline, CDR1 is LNHDA and CDR2 SQIVND (reference sequence). This CDR3 is built from 15 residues. This chain's CDR3 is CASRQDVARNTEAFF. The CDR3 DNA reads TGTGCCAGTAGACAAGACGTGGCTCGGAACACTGAAGCTTTCTTT.

Here the CDR3 reads CASSYNSGGVLETQYF. For the CDR3, the DNA is TGTGCCAGCAGCTATAATAGCGGGGGGGTGTTAGAGACCCAGTACTTC. The V gene is TRBV11-3, the J gene TRBJ2-5, with 11 bases lining up with TRBD2. Germline trimming cut 4 bases from V and 4 bases from J; bases unmatched to any gene: 8. The CDR3 totals 16 residues. The germline V gene encodes CDR1 SGHNT and CDR2 YENEEA. Full variable domain (missing parts from reference TRBV11-3 and TRBJ2-5): EAGVVQSPRYKIIEKKQPVAFWCNPISGHNTLYWYLQNLGQGPELLIRYENEEAVDDSQLPKDRFSAERLKGVDSTLKIQPAELGDSAVYLCASSYNSGGVLETQYFGPGTRLLVL.